Following are 32 T cell receptor beta chains from one sample sequenced in a study of cytomegalovirus exposure and HLA in healthy donors. PCR was performed using 60 Vbeta and 13 Jbeta primers. Sequenced by immunoSEQ multiplex PCR; TCRdb stores in-frame clones only, minus some. The table includes fewer than 80,000 clones, 70% to 75% detected once. The sample was PBMCs. These receptors were taken from a woman in her 30s in good health and CMV-seronegative.

The chain employs TRBV6-1 and TRBJ2-1; 9 nucleotides line up with TRBD2. Unmatched junction bases numbered 8, after V lost 6 bases and J lost 8 bases. The CDR3 extends over 14 amino acids. The V gene's germline CDR1 is MNHNS and CDR2 SASEGT. This CDR3 is CASRVSGGRDEQFF. The CDR3 DNA follows: TGTGCCAGCAGAGTAAGCGGGGGGAGAGATGAGCAGTTCTTC.

The chain has TRBV5-8 and TRBJ2-2; 7 bases agree with TRBD2. The V gene end was trimmed by 4 bases and the J gene end by 2 bases; junction bases not matched to a gene: 11. Germline V CDR1 and CDR2: SGHTS, YDEGEE. This CDR3 contains 17 residues. Here the CDR3 reads CASSNIYGGSNTGELFF. CDR3 in DNA: TGTGCCAGCAGCAATATTTATGGCGGGAGTAACACCGGGGAGCTGTTTTTT. Combining the CDR3 with reference TRBV5-8 and TRBJ2-2 gives the whole variable domain EAGVTQSPTHLIKTRGQQATLRCSPISGHTSVYWYQQALGLGLQFLLWYDEGEERNRGNFPPRFSGRQFPNYSSELNVNALELEDSALYLCASSNIYGGSNTGELFFGEGSRLTVL.

This clone has a single count. The V and J genes are TRBV27 and TRBJ2-3; 10 nucleotides match TRBD2. From germline, CDR1 is MNHEY and CDR2 SMNVEV (reference sequence). This CDR3 has 17 amino acids. J was trimmed by 4 bases and V by 3 bases; bases with no gene match: 10. CDR3 sequence: CASSLGGWLAGADTQYF. CDR3 in DNA: TGTGCCAGCAGTTTGGGTGGGTGGCTAGCGGGAGCAGATACGCAGTATTTT.

The chain carries TRBV7-8 and TRBJ2-7; D perhaps matches TRBD2 (5 bases). The germline V gene encodes CDR1 SGHVS and CDR2 FQNEAQ. V shed 5 bases and J shed 2 bases, with 19 bases lying between them. The CDR3 has 16 amino acids. DNA of the CDR3: TGTGCCAGCAGCCTCTGGACTGTTTATGAGACCTACGAGCAGTACGTC. It yields the protein CASSLWTVYETYEQYV.

This sequence joins TRBV2 and TRBJ2-3, with TRBD1 matching 9 bases. The CDR3 spans 14 residues. Trimming took 10 bases from V and 1 from J; bases not matched to a gene: 6. The germline CDR1 and CDR2 sequences are SNHLY and FYNNEI. In nucleotides, the CDR3 is TGTGCCACAGACCGGGACAGGGGCACAGATACGCAGTATTTT. Its protein product is CATDRDRGTDTQYF. Looking up the rest from reference TRBV2 and TRBJ2-3 gives the full variable domain: EPEVTQTPSHQVTQMGQEVILRCVPISNHLYFYWYRQILGQKVEFLVSFYNNEISEKSEIFDDQFSVERPDGSNFTLKIRSTKLEDSAMYFCATDRDRGTDTQYFGPGTRLTVL.

The chain's CDR3 is CASSTRSLDVNEQFF. CDR3 nucleotides: TGTGCCAGTAGTACCCGGTCCTTAGATGTCAATGAGCAGTTCTTC. This chain joins TRBV19 and TRBJ2-1; D is uncertain. V was clipped by 4 bases and J by 6 bases, with 16 bases between them. The CDR3 runs 15 residues. Germline CDR1 LNHDA, CDR2 SQIVND (reference sequence).

The chain carries TRBV19 and TRBJ1-2; the D gene is possibly TRBD1 (5 bases). V lost 2 bases and J lost 6, with 19 bases in between. The CDR3 is made up of 16 amino acids. Germline loops: CDR1 LNHDA, CDR2 SQIVND (reference sequence). The CDR3 loop is CASSITQGAVSHGYTF. The DNA of the CDR3 is TGTGCCAGTAGTATAACGCAGGGCGCTGTCTCCCATGGCTACACCTTC. Based on the CDR3 plus reference TRBV19 and TRBJ1-2, the full variable domain is DGGITQSPKYLFRKEGQNVTLSCEQNLNHDAMYWYRQDPGQGLRLIYYSQIVNDFQKGDIAEGYSVSREKKESFPLTVTSAQKNPTAFYLCASSITQGAVSHGYTFGSGTRLTVV.

The rearrangement joins TRBV6-1 to TRBJ1-2; a weak D match, TRBD1 (6 bases). Germline V gene lookup returns CDR1 MNHNS and CDR2 SASEGT. The V and J ends lost 10 bases and 1 base respectively, with 16 bases between them. This CDR3 region has 14 residues. The CDR3 DNA reads as TGTGCCAACACCGGAGTCAGGGGTAACTATGGCTACACCTTC. It yields the protein CANTGVRGNYGYTF.

This clone was found a few times. This chain joins TRBV28 and TRBJ2-3; 7 nucleotides line up with TRBD1. CDR3 length: 16 residues. With 5 bases clipped from V and 3 bases from J, the junction kept 11 bases outside the gene matches. Looked up from germline, CDR1 is MDHEN and CDR2 is SYDVKM. The CDR3, as DNA: TGTGCCAGCAGTCCCCTCCAGACAGGGATGACAGATACGCAGTATTTT. Amino acids: CASSPLQTGMTDTQYF.

The V gene is TRBV7-8, the J gene TRBJ2-7; possible D gene TRBD2, 6 bases. The CDR3 consists of 14 residues. The germline V and J ends were trimmed by 3 bases and 0 bases, with 9 bases remaining between them. CDR1 SGHVS and CDR2 FQNEAQ come from the germline V gene. The CDR3 region is CASSFRDSSYEQYF. The CDR3 region has the DNA TGTGCCAGCAGCTTCCGGGACTCCTCCTACGAGCAGTACTTC. Looking up the rest from reference TRBV7-8 and TRBJ2-7 gives the full variable domain: GAGVSQSPRYKVAKRGQDVALRCDPISGHVSLFWYQQALGQGPEFLTYFQNEAQLDKSGLPSDRFFAERPEGSVSTLKIQRTQQEDSAVYLCASSFRDSSYEQYFGPGTRLTVT.

The chain carries TRBV21-1 and TRBJ2-2; no check of the table's D call, TRBD1, against the DNA was made. TRBV21-1 is noted as a pseudogene. There are 14 residues in the CDR3. The CDR3 bases are TGTGCCAGCAGCAAAGGGGACAGGACCGGGGAGCTGTTTTTT. Protein: CASSKGDRTGELFF.

The rearrangement joins TRBV15 to TRBJ1-1; tentative D call: TRBD1 (6 bases). V lost 0 bases, J lost 2 bases, and 16 bases lay in between. Germline V lookup: CDR1 LNHNV, CDR2 YYDKDF (reference sequence). This CDR3 is built from 17 residues. In nucleotides, the CDR3 is TGTGCCACCAGCAGAGATCAAGGGGGTCTTGGCAACACTGAAGCTTTCTTT. Its protein product is CATSRDQGGLGNTEAFF.

The chain has TRBV5-1 and TRBJ1-4, with 7 nucleotides matching TRBD1. There are 14 residues in the CDR3. Per the germline V gene, CDR1 is SGHRS and CDR2 is YFSETQ. V was pared by 1 base and J by 8 bases, with 5 bases of the junction left unmatched. The CDR3 DNA sequence: TGCGCCAGCAGCTTGATACAGGGGAACGAAAAACTGTTTTTT. Translating gives CASSLIQGNEKLFF.

CDR3 protein: CASSPMLGRPNEKLFF. The CDR3 nucleotides read TGTGCCAGCAGTCCTATGTTGGGGAGACCTAATGAAAAACTGTTTTTT. The chain has TRBV27 and TRBJ1-4; D is unresolved. With 5 bases removed from V and 3 bases from J, the gap between germline ends came to 16 bases. In germline, CDR1 is MNHEY, CDR2 SMNVEV (reference sequence). The CDR3 is made up of 16 amino acids. Full variable domain (missing parts from reference TRBV27 and TRBJ1-4): EAQVTQNPRYLITVTGKKLTVTCSQNMNHEYMSWYRQDPGLGLRQIYYSMNVEVTDKGDVPEGYKVSRKEKRNFPLILESPSPNQTSLYFCASSPMLGRPNEKLFFGSGTQLSVL.

The J gene is TRBJ1-2, the V gene TRBV7-2; 8 bases agree with TRBD1. This CDR3 region has 14 residues. With V trimmed by 5 bases and J by 4 bases, 6 bases remained unmatched. The germline V gene has CDR1 SGHTA and CDR2 FQGNSA. CDR3 DNA sequence: TGTGCCAGCAGCCTCGGACAGGGTGCCTATGGCTACACCTTC. It is translated as CASSLGQGAYGYTF.

This clone has just a few counts. The chain links TRBV6-1 to TRBJ2-7, with 8 bases lining up with TRBD1. This CDR3 has 14 amino acids. Germline V CDR1 and CDR2: MNHNS, SASEGT. J was trimmed by 0 bases and V by 6 bases; bases with no gene match: 4. CDR3 in amino acids: CASRETGASYEQYF. The CDR3 coding sequence is TGTGCCAGCAGGGAGACAGGGGCCTCCTACGAGCAGTACTTC.

The chain is built from TRBV19 and TRBJ1-5, with D possibly matching TRBD1 (6 bases). The CDR3 is 16 amino acids. Per germline, CDR1 LNHDA and CDR2 SQIVND (reference sequence). V lost 7 bases and J 6 bases, leaving 22 bases between the germline ends. The CDR3 is CASTTSTQGRGQPQHF. The CDR3 nucleotides are TGTGCCAGTACCACTTCAACACAGGGTCGGGGTCAGCCCCAGCATTTT.

The chain has TRBV9 and TRBJ2-3; 11 positions match TRBD2. CDR1 SGDLS and CDR2 YYNGEE come from the germline V gene. Trimming cost V 0 bases and J 6 bases; bases outside gene matches: 6. The CDR3 sequence is 16 residues long. CDR3 residues: CASSVGASGRPDTQYF. The CDR3 DNA reads TGTGCCAGCAGCGTAGGTGCTAGCGGGAGGCCGGATACGCAGTATTTT.

The chain has TRBV27 and TRBJ1-1, with a weak D call TRBD1 (6 bases). Trimming stripped 2 bases from V and 6 bases from J, with 13 bases between. The CDR3 has 14 residues. The germline CDR1 and CDR2 sequences are MNHEY and SMNVEV (reference sequence). The CDR3 nucleotides read TGTGCCAGCAGTTTAGCGCGGGGGCTTTCTGAAGCTTTCTTT. It specifies CASSLARGLSEAFF.

V and J are TRBV29-1 and TRBJ2-1; the match to TRBD2 covers 11 bases. This CDR3 comprises 14 residues. Germline lookup yields CDR1 SQVTM and CDR2 ANQGSEA. V shed 0 bases, J shed 7 bases, and the junction held 2 bases outside the gene matches. The CDR3 here is CSVEELAGANEQFF. The CDR3 DNA sequence: TGCAGCGTTGAAGAACTAGCGGGAGCTAATGAGCAGTTCTTC.

The chain is built from TRBV12-5 and TRBJ2-5; D gene ambiguous. There are 14 residues in the CDR3. Germline values: CDR1 LGHNT, CDR2 FRNRAP. The V gene lost 6 bases and the J gene lost 1 base, with 12 bases spanning the gap. CDR3 coding DNA: TGTGCTAGTGGCTCCCGACTTGGCCAAGAGACCCAGTACTTC. Residues: CASGSRLGQETQYF.

The chain employs TRBV4-3 and TRBJ2-1; maybe TRBD2 (5 bases). Trimming stripped 1 base from V and 8 bases from J, with 12 bases between. The CDR3 contains 14 residues. CDR1 is LGHNA, CDR2 YSLEER, per germline. The CDR3 here is CASSQVFTGDEQFF. DNA of the CDR3: TGCGCCAGCAGCCAAGTCTTTACCGGGGATGAGCAGTTCTTC.

Only a few counts were recorded for this clone. The rearrangement links TRBV19 to TRBJ2-7, with TRBD2 as a possible D gene (6 bases). Germline V gene lookup returns CDR1 LNHDA and CDR2 SQIVND (reference sequence). Trimming removed 3 bases from V and 2 bases from J, with 14 bases in between. The CDR3 spans 15 residues. The CDR3 sequence: CASSMRRELPYEQYF. The DNA of the CDR3 is TGTGCCAGTAGTATGAGGCGGGAACTCCCCTACGAGCAGTACTTC.

V gene TRBV19 combines with J gene TRBJ2-7, with 14 bases that match TRBD2. CDR1 and CDR2 from the germline V gene are LNHDA and SQIVND (reference sequence). J gave up 5 bases and V 4 bases, and 7 bases lay outside the gene matches. CDR3 size: 16 residues. The CDR3 region is CASSTRGTSGSHEQYF. DNA for the CDR3: TGTGCCAGTAGTACCCGCGGGACTAGCGGGAGCCACGAGCAGTACTTC.

This clone was seen more than once but under ten times. This chain joins TRBV7-8 and TRBJ2-5, with 7 nucleotides matching TRBD2. Germline V lookup: CDR1 SGHVS, CDR2 FQNEAQ. V lost 1 base, J lost 1 base, and 9 bases stayed unmatched. The CDR3 loop spans 17 amino acids. CDR3 residues: CASSLVAGVPFQETQYF. The CDR3 DNA is TGTGCCAGCAGCTTAGTGGCGGGAGTCCCTTTCCAAGAGACCCAGTACTTC.

To note about this clone: A junction boundary mismatches the germline segment, possibly from a read error. The chain uses TRBV2 and TRBJ2-1; D gene unclear. Per the germline V gene, CDR1 is SNHLY and CDR2 is FYNNEI. The CDR3 is 14 residues long. CDR3 sequence reads: CASREGRLVNEQFF. The CDR3 DNA reads TGTGCCAGCAGAGAAGGCAGGCTGGTCAATGAGCAGTTCTTC. Supplemented by reference TRBV2 and TRBJ2-1, the full variable domain reads EPEVTQTPSHQVTQMGQEVILRCVPISNHLYFYWYRQILGQKVEFLVSFYNNEISEKSEIFDDQFSVERPDGSNFTLKIRSTKLEDSAMYFCASREGRLVNEQFFGPGTRLTVL.

The CDR3 loop reads CASSLGTERGQYF. As DNA, the CDR3 is TGTGCCAGCAGCTTGGGTACGGAGCGGGGGCAGTATTTT. The chain uses TRBV5-6 and TRBJ2-3; 7 nucleotides agree with TRBD2. The V gene's germline CDR1 is SGHDT and CDR2 YYEEEE. There are 13 residues in the CDR3. The ends lost 0 bases at V and 11 bases at J; junction bases unmatched: 6.

The chain links TRBV11-2 to TRBJ2-2; perhaps TRBD1 as D (6 bases). Looked up from germline, CDR1 is SGHAT and CDR2 is FQNNGV. Trimming left V 4 bases short and J 8 bases short, with 14 bases between. The CDR3 sequence is 14 residues long. The CDR3 region has the DNA TGTGCCAGCAGCTCCATACAGGGAAGAGGGGAGCTGTTTTTT. Protein: CASSSIQGRGELFF.

This clone is a singleton in its sample. The rearrangement links TRBV9 to TRBJ2-1, with D possibly being TRBD1 (5 bases). CDR1 and CDR2 from the germline V gene are SGDLS and YYNGEE. Trimming took 4 bases from V and 5 from J, leaving 19 bases between them. This CDR3 contains 16 residues. CDR3 region: CASSPRGRGANNEQFF. CDR3 nucleotides: TGTGCCAGCAGCCCCCGAGGAAGGGGTGCGAACAATGAGCAGTTCTTC.

The chain uses TRBV6-4 and TRBJ2-1, with 11 bases that match TRBD2. CDR1 and CDR2 (germline): MRHNA, SNTAGT. The CDR3 runs 15 residues. The junction had 3 bases not matched to a gene; V was cut back by 4 bases and J by 4 bases. The CDR3 region has the DNA TGTGCCAGCAGTGCCGGGACTAGCGGATACAATGAGCAGTTCTTC. Its translation: CASSAGTSGYNEQFF.

The rearrangement uses TRBV7-2 and TRBJ2-7; 8 bases are shared with TRBD2. The CDR3 has 16 amino acids. The germline V gene encodes CDR1 SGHTA and CDR2 FQGNSA. The trim removed 5 bases at V and 4 bases at J, leaving 13 bases unmatched. Here the CDR3 reads CASSVNGAGEVYEQYF. For the CDR3, the DNA is TGTGCCAGCAGCGTTAACGGAGCGGGAGAGGTTTACGAGCAGTACTTC.

The chain has TRBV28 and TRBJ2-1; weak D call: TRBD2 (5 bases). Trimming cost V 4 bases and J 9 bases, with 7 bases left between them. Germline CDR1 and CDR2: MDHEN and SYDVKM. This CDR3 region has 11 residues. CDR3 coding DNA: TGTGCCAGCAGTTCCCTAGCTGAGCAGTTCTTC. This codes for CASSSLAEQFF.